A single sample gave rise to the 7 T cell receptor beta chains below, sequenced in a study of OX40 agonist ivuxolimab in advanced cancers. Some clones are missing from TCRdb's copy, which holds only in-frame ones; the method was immunoSEQ multiplex PCR. The repertoire holds approximately 65,000 clones, with about 82% as singletons. The material was CD4+ or CD8+ T cells sorted from blood, obtained in a trial of the OX40 agonist ivuxolimab. The receptors were sampled from an adult with an advanced solid tumor such as melanoma, head and neck, liver or kidney cancer.

This chain links TRBV2 with TRBJ2-7, with 8 bases matching TRBD1. This CDR3 is 14 amino acids long. V lost 6 bases to trimming and J lost 3 bases; unmatched junction nucleotides: 7. The germline V gene has CDR1 SNHLY and CDR2 FYNNEI. CDR3 DNA: TGTGCCAGCAGCGGACAGGGAGGAAACTACGAGCAGTACTTC. This codes for CASSGQGGNYEQYF.

The CDR3 coding sequence is TGTGCCAGCAGTGAAAAGTACGGGCGCTCGGATGAAAAACTGTTTTTT. Amino acid sequence: CASSEKYGRSDEKLFF. The chain couples TRBV6-1 to TRBJ1-4; D gene unclear. V lost 2 bases and J lost 6, with 16 bases in between. CDR3 length: 16 amino acids. The germline gives CDR1 MNHNS, CDR2 SASEGT.

The chain joins TRBV29-1 to TRBJ2-5; D uncertain. CDR3 size: 10 residues. Germline V gives CDR1 SQVTM, CDR2 ANQGSEA. V gave up 4 bases and J gave up 2 bases, with 2 bases separating them. In DNA, the CDR3 is TGCAGCGTTGCACAAGAGACCCAGTACTTC. Protein: CSVAQETQYF.

This clone was seen just once. At one boundary the junction diverges from the germline segment, which might be a read error. J is TRBJ1-6 and V is TRBV19; no definite D call. The length of the CDR3 is 16 residues. The germline CDR1 and CDR2 sequences are LNHDA and SQIVND (reference sequence). In nucleotides, the CDR3 is TGTGCCAGTAGGATAGCCCAGAGCTCCTATAATTCACCCCTCCACTTT. This codes for CASRIAQSSYNSPLHF.

This clone appeared once. The V and J genes are TRBV5-1 and TRBJ1-1, with a weak D call TRBD1 (6 bases). The V gene lost 4 bases and the J gene lost 1 base, with 8 bases spanning the gap. The germline CDR1 and CDR2 sequences are SGHRS and YFSETQ. This CDR3 is built from 13 residues. The CDR3 DNA is TGCGCCAGCAGCGGGGGACAGAACACTGAAGCTTTCTTT. Translation gives CASSGGQNTEAFF.

J is TRBJ2-7 and V is TRBV7-3, with a possible D match to TRBD1 (6 bases). V lost 1 base and J lost 3, with 10 bases in between. The CDR3 consists of 14 residues. Per germline, CDR1 SGHTA and CDR2 FQGTGA. The CDR3 DNA reads as TGTGCCAGCAGCTTAAATCCAGGGGACTACGAGCAGTACTTC. This encodes CASSLNPGDYEQYF.

The gene calls are TRBV15 and TRBJ1-1, with no clear D. The V gene lost 6 bases and the J gene lost 2 bases, with 7 bases spanning the gap. This CDR3 has 12 residues. Germline CDR1 LNHNV, CDR2 YYDKDF (reference sequence). The CDR3 reads CATRSGNTEAFF. CDR3 DNA sequence: TGTGCCACCAGGAGCGGAAACACTGAAGCTTTCTTT.